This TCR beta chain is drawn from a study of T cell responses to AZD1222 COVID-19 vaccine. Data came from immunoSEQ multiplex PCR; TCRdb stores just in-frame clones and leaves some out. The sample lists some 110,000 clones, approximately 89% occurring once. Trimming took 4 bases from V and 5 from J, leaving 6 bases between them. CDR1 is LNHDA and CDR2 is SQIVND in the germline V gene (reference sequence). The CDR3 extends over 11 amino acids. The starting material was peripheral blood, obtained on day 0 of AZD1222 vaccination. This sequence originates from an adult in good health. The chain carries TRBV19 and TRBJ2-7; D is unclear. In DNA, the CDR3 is TGTGCCAGTAGTACCCTAGACGAGCAGTACTTC. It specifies CASSTLDEQYF.